This T cell receptor (beta chain) stems from a study of blood T cell repertoires in COVID-19 (dated by TCRdb to 2020 to 2022). General notes on the study: Samples from collaborators originated in the United States, Italy and Spain and spanned both the acute and convalescent phases of COVID-19. The samples were drawn from two sources: the first 160 participants of the ongoing ImmuneRACE study, and 1,000 to 1,500 subjects contributed by 6 global collaborators. The repertoires were released in a freely available public database intended as a resource for research on the immune response to SARS-CoV-2. The sample metadata nearly always contained a de-identified subject ID, COVID-19 status, age in years and sex. The material from the prospective study consisted of cDNA or gDNA derived from T cells, B-cell-depleted T cells, or PBMCs. Deeply sampled blood TCRbeta repertoires from subjects exposed to, actively infected with, or recovered from COVID-19 were included in the dataset. Where available, HLA class I and class II types were obtained from metadata supplied by the sample provider rather than from assay-based typing. Findings and caveats that apply to the study as a whole: The quantity of clinical and demographic metadata differed by source and by participant and was supplied without curation.

Note on this clone: The clone's antigen remains unknown. Within one base of it there is no much larger clone, and no base qualities were kept.

Measured from the cysteine to the phenylalanine, the CDR3 is 17 residues long. Only the CDR3 DNA stays, 51 bases, in frame from base 1. Per the germline V gene, SGHTA is the CDR1 and FQGNSA is the CDR2. The V and J ends are trimmed by 4 bases and 2 bases, leaving 19 bases between them. Each collaborating institution followed its own protocols to collect whole blood in K2EDTA tubes. For TCRbeta analysis, collaborators shipped samples as frozen whole blood, isolated PBMCs, or DNA extracted from either of those sample types. The immunoSEQ Assay, a bias-controlled multiplex PCR, was used to amplify TCRbeta CDR3 regions from genomic DNA. As for the authors' bioinformatics: Within the assay, amplification of reference gene primers was used to estimate how many nucleated cells each sample contained. To quantify the absolute abundance of each unique TCRbeta CDR3 rearrangement, sequence reads were collapsed and filtered. For each sample, productive Simpson clonality was calculated as the square root of Simpson's diversity index over productive rearrangements. TCRdb limited this immuneACCESS table to in-frame rearrangements with V and J called. A share of clones is missing; checked studies link under half to unresolved V genes, and the rest is unexplained. The V and J calls and clone size are taken from that table; D and trimming were inferred from the DNA. In all, the sample holds about 210,000 clones, and around 91% of those were seen once. The ten biggest clones cover 4.5% to 5.5% of the sample.

The V gene is TRBV7-2 and the J gene is TRBJ2-3; the best D guess is TRBD2, with 7 bases matching. This TCR came from a woman in her 40s with acute or convalescent COVID-19. Material: peripheral blood. Read as DNA, the sequence is TGTGCCAGCAGCTCTCTCCCCTTGCGGGGGCTCACAGATACGCAGTATTTT. It translates to CASSSLPLRGLTDTQYF. The CDR3, completed at both ends by the reference TRBV7-2 and TRBJ2-3 genes, gives the full variable domain GAGVSQSPSNKVTEKGKDVELRCDPISGHTALYWYRQSLGQGLEFLIYFQGNSAPDKSGLPSDRFSAERTGGSVSTLTIQRTQQEDSAVYLCASSSLPLRGLTDTQYFGPGTRLTVL.